These T cell receptor beta chains were read from a single sample in a study of CD8 T cells in ankylosing spondylitis. TCRdb recomputed calls from the 5' RACE reads with MiXCR, one row per CDR3 protein. This sample carries 100,000 to 150,000 distinct CDR3 sequences, 17% of them seen once, and the ten largest clones take approximately 30%. The specimen sequenced was blood, either unsorted or a sorted T cell fraction (not recorded which). These receptors originate from a male donor with ankylosing spondylitis. Both conserved end residues are part of each CDR3. D genes are given only for firm matches. Size values are once, few and many counts, or a class for expanded clones, and some rows have none.

TRBD2	16	TRBV14	NA	TRBJ2-7	TGTGCCAGCAGCCCTGGGACTAGCGGGAACTCCTACGAGCAGTACTTC	CASSPGTSGNSYEQYF
NA	14	TRBV5-6	NA	TRBJ2-1	TGTGCCAGCAGCTTGGATGGCCCCTACAATGAGCAGTTCTTC	CASSLDGPYNEQFF
NA	8	TRBV7-9	few	TRBJ2-5	TGTGCCAGCAGCTTCGGGTACTTC	CASSFGYF
NA	14	TRBV24-1	few	TRBJ2-1	TGTGCCACCAGTGATTCGGGAGCTGGCAATGAGCAGTTCTTC	CATSDSGAGNEQFF
NA	11	TRBV7-9	few	TRBJ2-1	TGTGCCAGCGTTCTTTTGCTGGAACAGTTCTTC	CASVLLLEQFF
TRBD2	16	TRBV28	few	TRBJ2-3	TGTGCCAGCAGTTTGACTAGCGGGAAGAGTACAGATACGCAGTATTTT	CASSLTSGKSTDTQYF
NA	15	TRBV4-1	few	TRBJ1-1	TGCGCCAGCAGCCCAGATATGACCCTGGGCACTGAAGCTTTCTTT	CASSPDMTLGTEAFF
NA	13	TRBV20-1	NA	TRBJ2-7	TGCAGTGCTAGCCCCCTTACTAGTTACGAGCAGTACTTC	CSASPLTSYEQYF
NA	14	TRBV11-3	NA	TRBJ2-5	TGTGCCAGCAGCCCTAAGGAGGGAGAAGAGACCCAGTACTTC	CASSPKEGEETQYF
NA	14	TRBV5-4	NA	TRBJ2-2	TGTGCCAGCAGCCACGGAAGTTTATCCGGGGAGCTGTTTTTT	CASSHGSLSGELFF
NA	15	TRBV15	NA	TRBJ1-1	TGTGCCACCAGCAGAGCAAGGGGCAGCAACACTGAAGCTTTCTTT	CATSRARGSNTEAFF
NA	15	TRBV28	many	TRBJ2-3	TGTGCCAGCAGTCCCCAGGTGGTCGGCACAGATACGCAGTATTTT	CASSPQVVGTDTQYF
NA	16	TRBV6-1	NA	TRBJ2-7	TGTGCCAGTGAGCCTTCGGGAGCCCACCGCTCCTACGAGCAGTACTTC	CASEPSGAHRSYEQYF
TRBD2	14	TRBV20-1	many	TRBJ2-3	TGCAGTGCTTCCCTCAGCGGGAGCTTAGATACGCAGTATTTT	CSASLSGSLDTQYF
TRBD1	14	TRBV29-1	many	TRBJ1-2	TGCAGCGTTGATATGGCAGGGGGCTTTGATGGCTACACCTTC	CSVDMAGGFDGYTF
NA	12	TRBV4-1	NA	TRBJ2-1	TGCGCCAGCAGCCAAGTGTTCAATGAGCAGTTCTTC	CASSQVFNEQFF
NA	14	TRBV7-9	NA	TRBJ2-3	TGTGCCAGCACGGTCGGGGCCGGCACAGATACGCAGTATTTT	CASTVGAGTDTQYF
TRBD1	16	TRBV28	NA	TRBJ2-7	TGTGCCAGCAGCTTTAACCGAAGACAGGGGGTCTACGAGCAGTACTTC	CASSFNRRQGVYEQYF
NA	15	TRBV18	NA	TRBJ1-4	TGTGCCAGCTCACCACTGCCGGACAGTTTTGAAAAACTGTTTTTT	CASSPLPDSFEKLFF
NA	16	TRBV7-8	many	TRBJ1-4	TGTGCCAGCTCCCTACCCTCCCAGGGCCCGAATGAAAAACTGTTTTTT	CASSLPSQGPNEKLFF
TRBD2	14	TRBV27	NA	TRBJ2-5	TGTGCCAGCAGTCCAGCGGGAGTAACGGAGACCCAGTACTTC	CASSPAGVTETQYF
TRBD2	14	TRBV19	NA	TRBJ2-1	TGTGCCAGTAAGATCAGCGGGGGCTATAATGAGCAGTTCTTC	CASKISGGYNEQFF
NA	14	TRBV4-2	many	TRBJ1-5	TGTGCCAGCAGCCAAGCCGAGGGTGAACAGCCCCAGCATTTT	CASSQAEGEQPQHF
NA	13	TRBV12-3/TRBV12-4	NA	TRBJ2-1	TGTGCCAGCAGTTTTTTTTTAAACAATGAGCAGTTCTTC	CASSFFLNNEQFF
TRBD2	16	TRBV6-1	many	TRBJ2-2	TGTGCCAGCAGCCCCGGCCGGGCGGGAGAAACCGGGGAGCTGTTTTTT	CASSPGRAGETGELFF
NA	15	TRBV7-2	few	TRBJ2-5	TGTGCCAGCAGCTCGCGCGGTCCCCCCTCAGAGACCCAGTACTTC	CASSSRGPPSETQYF
TRBD2	15	TRBV4-1	NA	TRBJ2-5	TGCGCCAGCAGTCAGACTAGCGGGAGTGGAGAGACCCAGTACTTC	CASSQTSGSGETQYF
NA	16	TRBV5-6	NA	TRBJ1-1	TGTGCCAGCAGCTTGGAAGTTTTCTCGCGTGGCAGGTTGGCTTTCTTT	CASSLEVFSRGRLAFF
NA	17	TRBV12-3/TRBV12-4	NA	TRBJ2-1	TGTGCCAGCAGTTTGTGGCACACCATGAGCTCCTACAATGAGCAGTTCTTC	CASSLWHTMSSYNEQFF
NA	15	TRBV27	NA	TRBJ2-3	TGTGCCAGCCAAACAGTGGGAGCTAGCACAGATACGCAGTATTTT	CASQTVGASTDTQYF
TRBD1	12	TRBV6-6	few	TRBJ2-7	TGTGCCACAGGCAGGGGGATACCCGAGCAGTACTTC	CATGRGIPEQYF
NA	14	TRBV20-1	NA	TRBJ2-7	TGCAGTGCTAGGACCGGGACGGACTCTCGGGAGCAGTACTTC	CSARTGTDSREQYF
TRBD2	13	TRBV7-2	NA	TRBJ2-1	TGTGCCAGCAGCCCCGGACTAGCGGGAGGAGGGTTCTTC	CASSPGLAGGGFF
NA	15	TRBV5-5	NA	TRBJ2-2	TGTGCCAGCAGCTTTTCCGGACAAATGGCCGGGGAGCTGTTTTTT	CASSFSGQMAGELFF
TRBD2	17	TRBV5-1	NA	TRBJ2-7	TGCGCCAGCAGCTCCCCATCAGCGGGAGTAGGTCCCTACGAGCAGTACTTC	CASSSPSAGVGPYEQYF
NA	15	TRBV5-1	NA	TRBJ1-5	TGCGCCAGCAGCCCCGACGGGCATAGCAATCAGCCCCAGCATTTT	CASSPDGHSNQPQHF
NA	12	TRBV28	NA	TRBJ1-1	TGTGCCAGCAGCGAGATCGGGCCTGAAGCTTTCTTT	CASSEIGPEAFF
NA	16	TRBV4-3	NA	TRBJ2-1	TGCGCCAGCAGCCACACCCTGCAAGCGCCTTACAATGAGCAGTTCTTC	CASSHTLQAPYNEQFF
TRBD1	13	TRBV9	NA	TRBJ2-7	TGTGCCAGCAGCGGGACAGGGGGTTACGAGCAGTACTTC	CASSGTGGYEQYF
TRBD1	15	TRBV12-3/TRBV12-4	few	TRBJ1-2	TGTGCCAGCAGTCCCCGGACAGGGACCCACGTGGGCTACACCTTC	CASSPRTGTHVGYTF
NA	15	TRBV4-1	few	TRBJ1-2	TGCGCCAGCAGCCAAGAATTCTGGGCTAACTATGGCTACACCTTC	CASSQEFWANYGYTF
NA	16	TRBV7-3	NA	TRBJ2-5	TGTGCCAGCAGCCAAGGAGAACGGACAGCACAAGAGACCCAGTACTTC	CASSQGERTAQETQYF
TRBD2	14	TRBV12-3/TRBV12-4	NA	TRBJ2-2	TGTGCCAGCTCTTTTAGCGGGAGGGCCGGGGAGCTGTTTTTT	CASSFSGRAGELFF
NA	12	TRBV20-1	NA	TRBJ2-1	TGCAGTGCTAGAGCTCAATCGGCGGGGCCGTTCTTC	CSARAQSAGPFF
NA	12	TRBV20-1	many	TRBJ1-5	TGCAGTGCTAGAGATCTGGGTCAGCCCCAGCATTTT	CSARDLGQPQHF
NA	15	TRBV11-2	NA	TRBJ2-7	TGTGCCAGCAGCTTAGGTAGGGGCGCCACTTACGAGCAGTACTTC	CASSLGRGATYEQYF
NA	14	TRBV28	NA	TRBJ2-5	TGTGCCAGTGTTGACCCCTCTTTGGGAGAGACCCAGTACTTC	CASVDPSLGETQYF
NA	13	TRBV9	NA	TRBJ2-5	TGTGCCAGCAGCGCAGACTACCAAGAGACCCAGTACTTC	CASSADYQETQYF
NA	12	TRBV7-6	few	TRBJ2-1	TGTGCCAGCAGCTACGACTACAATGAGCAGTTCTTC	CASSYDYNEQFF
NA	17	TRBV28	NA	TRBJ1-5	TGTGCCAGCAGTTTTTGGGGCCAAGTGGGTGGCAATCAGCCCCAGCATTTT	CASSFWGQVGGNQPQHF
NA	13	TRBV27	few	TRBJ1-1	TGTGCCAGCAGTCCCTTAACGAACACTGAAGCTTTCTTT	CASSPLTNTEAFF
TRBD1	16	TRBV29-1	NA	TRBJ2-3	TGCAGCGTTGAAGATTTGGGACAGGGGATACTTTATACGCAGTATTTT	CSVEDLGQGILYTQYF
TRBD2	19	TRBV11-2	few	TRBJ2-2	TGTGCCAGCAGCTCTCTGGGTAGCGGGAGAGTCGTTTACACCGGGGAGCTGTTTTTT	CASSSLGSGRVVYTGELFF
NA	15	TRBV5-1	many	TRBJ2-1	TGCGCCAGTTCCGTGTCGGGGTTCTCCTACAATGAGCAGTTCTTC	CASSVSGFSYNEQFF
TRBD1	15	TRBV5-6	NA	TRBJ2-7	TGTGCCAGCAGCTTGGCCCCCGGGACAGGGGACGAGCAGTACTTC	CASSLAPGTGDEQYF
NA	15	TRBV10-3	NA	TRBJ1-5	TGTGCCATCAGTGAGTTACAGGGTGCGCATCAGCCCCAGCATTTT	CAISELQGAHQPQHF
NA	13	TRBV9	few	TRBJ2-5	TGTGCCAGCAGCGTGGGGGGCCAAGAGACCCAGTACTTC	CASSVGGQETQYF
NA	15	TRBV7-9	NA	TRBJ1-3	TGTGCCAGCAGCTTATCTTTAGGGAATGGAAACACCATATATTTT	CASSLSLGNGNTIYF
TRBD1	16	TRBV4-3	NA	TRBJ2-7	TGCGCCAGCAGCCAAGAAGGGACAGGGGGTTCCTACGAGCAGTACTTC	CASSQEGTGGSYEQYF